This T cell receptor beta chain was identified in a study of a mutant IDH1 vaccine in newly diagnosed glioma. At the level of the study: Weeks 1, 3, 5, 7, 11, 15, 19 and 23 were when patients received their eight vaccinations. Initiation of the vaccine course occurred 4-6 weeks after radiotherapy alone, or alongside temozolomide cycles. Study-level points and caveats: The occurrence of vaccine-induced immune responses was seen in around 94% of patients.

In germline, CDR1 is ENHRY, CDR2 SYGVKD. The length of the CDR3 is 16 residues. V was shortened by 0 bases and J by 4 bases, with 15 bases between the two germline ends. Data came from immunoSEQ multiplex PCR; TCRdb stores just in-frame clones and leaves some out. The sample shows about 60,000 clones, 70% to 85% of them seen only once. Time point indicated: week 11, during vaccination. A single vaccine dose contained 300 ug of mutant IDH1 20-mer peptide, and topical imiquimod was used with it. Concerning this clone: Antigen specificity is unknown.

Sequencing was performed on PBMCs, taken from a glioma patient whose treatment included an IDH1 peptide vaccine. The gene calls are TRBV10-3 and TRBJ1-2; TRBD1 is a possible D gene (5 bases). This sequence originates from a woman between 50 and 59 years old with glioma. CDR3 region: CAISESDSYSGYGYTF. The CDR3 DNA follows: TGTGCCATCAGTGAGTCAGACAGTTATTCGGGCTATGGCTACACCTTC.